The present entry profiles one T cell receptor (beta chain) with its context. Repertoires were generated with immunoSEQ multiplex PCR, while TCRdb's copy carries only in-frame clones and drops some. The table has about 67,000 clones, around 84% seen once. The data originate from a study of OX40 agonist ivuxolimab in advanced cancers. The CDR3 has 15 amino acids. The V and J ends lost 5 bases and 1 base, in that order; junction bases with no gene match: 5. Germline CDR1 reads SEHNR; CDR2 reads FQNEAQ (reference sequence). The J gene is TRBJ1-1, the V gene TRBV7-9, with 9 bases fitting TRBD1. The source of this sequence is an adult with an advanced solid tumor such as melanoma, head and neck, liver or kidney cancer. The starting material was CD4+ or CD8+ T cells sorted from blood, obtained in a trial of the OX40 agonist ivuxolimab. DNA of the CDR3: TGTGCCAGCAGCCCGCCGACAGGGGGGAACACTGAAGCTTTCTTT. Translated: CASSPPTGGNTEAFF.